Below, one TCR beta chain is given with its context. Its specificity is not known. The data were taken from a study of vaccination effects on CD4 cells after COVID-19. Clones were read by immunoSEQ multiplex PCR, and TCRdb kept only the in-frame ones, dropping some. The sample includes about 34,000 clones, roughly four fifths of them seen just once. Culture proceeded for about 11 days, and CD4+ T cells were then isolated. The individual was infected with SARS-CoV-2 between March and December 2020, as confirmed by PCR. Vaccine administered to participants consisted of two doses of either BNT162b2 or mRNA-1273. Sequencing was performed on CD4+ T cells from PBMCs cultured without peptide, taken after COVID-19 vaccination. This receptor was obtained from a human donor who had a prior SARS-CoV-2 infection.

CDR3 sequence (DNA): TGTGCCAGCAGCTCCCAAAAATCCTCCCCACTAGCGGAACTTAACAATGAGCAGTTCTTC. Residues: CASSSQKSSPLAELNNEQFF. J is TRBJ2-1 and V is TRBV7-6; TRBD2 matches at 8 bases. The CDR3 contains 20 residues. CDR1 is SGHVS, CDR2 FNYEAQ, per germline. Germline trimming cut 4 bases from V and 5 bases from J; bases unmatched to any gene: 22.